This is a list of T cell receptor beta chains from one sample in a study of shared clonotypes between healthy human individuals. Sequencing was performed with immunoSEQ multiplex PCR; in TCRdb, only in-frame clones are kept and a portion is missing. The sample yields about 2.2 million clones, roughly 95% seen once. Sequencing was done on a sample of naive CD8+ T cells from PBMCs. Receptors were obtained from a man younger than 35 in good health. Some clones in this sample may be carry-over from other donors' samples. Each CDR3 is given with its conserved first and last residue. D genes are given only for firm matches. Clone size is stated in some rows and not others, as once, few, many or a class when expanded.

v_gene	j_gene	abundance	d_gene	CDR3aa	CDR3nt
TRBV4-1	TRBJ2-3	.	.	CASSQDVFNTQYF	TGCGCCAGCAGCCAAGATGTCTTCAATACGCAGTATTTT
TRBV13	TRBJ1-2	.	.	CASSLGLRGGGYGYTF	TGTGCCAGCAGCTTAGGCCTGCGGGGCGGAGGATATGGCTACACCTTC
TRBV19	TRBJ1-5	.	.	CASSIWTAGNQPQHF	TGTGCCAGTAGTATTTGGACAGCCGGCAATCAGCCCCAGCATTTT
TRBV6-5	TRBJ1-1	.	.	CASSYSKQGRTEAFF	TGTGCCAGCAGTTACTCGAAACAGGGTCGCACTGAAGCTTTCTTT
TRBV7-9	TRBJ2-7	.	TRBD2	CASSLRGRVYEQYF	TGTGCCAGCAGCTTACGCGGGAGAGTGTACGAGCAGTACTTC
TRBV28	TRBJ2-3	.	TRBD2	CASSPLAGRTDTQYF	TGTGCCAGCAGTCCACTAGCGGGACGCACAGATACGCAGTATTTT
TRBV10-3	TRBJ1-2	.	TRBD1	CAISELIIMTGSYGYTF	TGTGCCATCAGTGAGTTGATTATTATGACAGGGTCCTATGGCTACACCTTC
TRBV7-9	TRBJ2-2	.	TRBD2	CASSLANPSGGSNTGELFF	TGTGCCAGCAGCTTAGCGAATCCTAGCGGAGGATCGAACACCGGGGAGCTGTTTTTT
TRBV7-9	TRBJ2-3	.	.	CASPEDPSTDTQYF	TGTGCCAGCCCTGAGGACCCTAGCACAGATACGCAGTATTTT
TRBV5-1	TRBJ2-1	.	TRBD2	CASSLATTGGEQFF	TGCGCCAGCAGCTTGGCCACGACGGGAGGTGAGCAGTTCTTC
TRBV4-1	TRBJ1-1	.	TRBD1	CASSLVGGELAEAFF	TGCGCCAGCAGCTTAGTAGGGGGCGAGCTGGCTGAAGCTTTCTTT
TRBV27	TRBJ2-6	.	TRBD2	CASSHRGVGANVLTF	TGTGCCAGCAGCCACCGGGGGGTTGGGGCCAACGTCCTGACTTTC
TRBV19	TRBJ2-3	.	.	CASSFWPPHTDTQYF	TGTGCCAGTAGTTTTTGGCCACCCCACACAGATACGCAGTATTTT
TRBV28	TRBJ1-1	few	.	CASSPKPWGLNTEAFF	TGTGCCAGCAGTCCCAAACCGTGGGGGCTGAACACTGAAGCTTTCTTT
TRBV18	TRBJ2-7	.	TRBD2	CASSSGGGPYEQYF	TGTGCCAGCTCATCCGGCGGGGGGCCCTACGAGCAGTACTTC
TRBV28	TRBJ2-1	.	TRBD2	CASSLGWEGNNEQFF	TGTGCCAGCAGTTTAGGGTGGGAGGGGAACAATGAGCAGTTCTTC
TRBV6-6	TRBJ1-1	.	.	CASSTMNTEAFF	TGTGCCAGCAGTACTATGAACACTGAAGCTTTCTTT
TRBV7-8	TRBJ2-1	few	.	CASSFSGSYNEQFF	TGTGCCAGCAGCTTCAGCGGGTCCTACAATGAGCAGTTCTTC